This entry lists 30 T cell receptor beta chains sequenced from one sample in a study of Graves' ophthalmopathy and Graves' hyperthyroidism. Transcripts of RNA were the source for amplifying TCR beta CDR3 regions. First-round RT-PCR with HTBI primers preceded a second-round multiplex PCR. TCRdb re-derived calls from the multiplex PCR reads in MiXCR, one entry per CDR3 protein. The sample has almost 750,000 distinct CDR3 sequences, 40% seen once. The sequenced sample consisted of peripheral blood. These receptors were collected from an adult man with Graves' ophthalmopathy.

This clonotype has at least ten counts. This chain connects TRBV7-8 to TRBJ1-1; maybe TRBD1 (5 bases). This CDR3 has 12 amino acids. Trimming shortened V by 5 bases and J by 7 bases, and 11 bases separated the two germline ends. Per the germline V gene, CDR1 is SGHVS and CDR2 is FQNEAQ. The chain's CDR3 is CASSIRGVEAFF. The CDR3 DNA reads as TGTGCCAGCAGCATCCGGGGCGTTGAAGCTTTCTTT.

This clonotype was detected many times. CDR3 loop: CASSLAEGAGAFF. The CDR3 region has the DNA TGTGCCAGCAGCTTAGCGGAGGGGGCTGGAGCTTTCTTT. The chain links TRBV7-9 to TRBJ1-1; 7 nucleotides line up with TRBD1. J lost 10 bases, V lost 0 bases, and 5 bases had no gene match. The CDR3 sequence is 13 residues long. Per the germline V gene, CDR1 is SEHNR and CDR2 is FQNEAQ (reference sequence).

On this clonotype: A much larger clone lies a single base off, so this may be a read error. The CDR3 nucleotides are TGTGCCAGTAGTCATTCTACCCCTGTGAGAGCTTTCTTT. Residues: CASSHSTPVRAFF. The rearrangement joins TRBV19 to TRBJ1-1; D gene uncertain. Germline V CDR1 and CDR2: LNHDA, SQIVND (reference sequence). CDR3 size: 13 residues. Trimming stripped 5 bases from V and 10 bases from J, with 17 bases between.

This clonotype was seen only once. A single base separates this from a much larger clone, so it may be a read error. V gene TRBV24-1 combines with J gene TRBJ2-7; D is possibly TRBD1 (5 bases). Looked up from germline, CDR1 is KGHDR and CDR2 is SFDVKD. The length of the CDR3 is 13 residues. The V end lost 5 bases, the J end lost 2 bases, and 9 bases lay between the germline ends. CDR3 sequence reads: CATSGGSPYEQYF. In DNA, the CDR3 is TGTGCCACCAGTGGGGGCAGCCCCTACGAGCAGTACTTC.

This clonotype came up a few times. The V and J genes are TRBV7-9 and TRBJ1-2; D unclear. The V end was cut by 5 bases, the J end by 8 bases, with 24 bases between. Germline V gene lookup returns CDR1 SEHNR and CDR2 FQNEAQ (reference sequence). This CDR3 is built from 16 residues. The CDR3 loop reads CASSQDPGQATRGYTF. CDR3 coding DNA: TGTGCCAGCAGCCAAGATCCCGGCCAGGCCACCCGGGGCTACACCTTC.

This clonotype was seen more than once but under ten times. The chain couples TRBV7-9 to TRBJ1-2; perhaps TRBD1 as D (6 bases). Looked up from germline, CDR1 is SEHNR and CDR2 is FQNEAQ (reference sequence). The CDR3 loop spans 15 amino acids. Trimming left V 2 bases short and J 7 bases short, with 17 bases between. CDR3 coding DNA: TGTGCCAGCAGCTTATCCTGGGGGGCCCCCGGTGGCTACACCTTC. Encoded protein: CASSLSWGAPGGYTF.

This clonotype has a count of ten or more. The V gene is TRBV12-3 or TRBV12-4, the J gene TRBJ2-7; possibly TRBD1 or TRBD2 for D (5 bases each). V gave up 3 bases and J gave up 2 bases, with 8 bases separating them. The CDR3 is made up of 13 amino acids. CDR3 sequence (DNA): TGTGCCAGCAGTTTTCAGGGACCCTACGAGCAGTACTTC. It translates to CASSFQGPYEQYF.

This clonotype was seen once. The V call is TRBV11-2, the J call TRBJ1-3, with 9 bases identical to TRBD1. This CDR3 is built from 13 residues. CDR1 and CDR2 from the germline V gene are SGHAT and FQNNGV. V dropped 11 bases and J dropped 0; count of bases not matched to a gene: 2. CDR3 region: CAWTGDSGNTIYF. The CDR3 DNA sequence: TGTGCCTGGACAGGGGACTCTGGAAACACCATATATTTT.

This clonotype was counted between two and nine times. V and J are TRBV7-2 and TRBJ1-5; D gene ambiguous. This CDR3 is built from 14 residues. Trimming removed 1 base from V and 5 bases from J, with 9 bases in between. Germline CDR1 and CDR2: SGHTA and FQGNSA. CDR3 loop: CASSLVRGDQPQHF. In DNA, the CDR3 is TGTGCCAGCAGCTTAGTACGGGGAGATCAGCCCCAGCATTTT.

This clonotype has at least ten counts. The rearrangement links TRBV16 to TRBJ1-5; TRBD1 aligns across 10 bases. Trimming cost V 3 bases and J 6 bases; bases outside gene matches: 8. This CDR3 is 16 amino acids long. Germline CDR1 is KGHSY and CDR2 is FQNENV. Written as DNA, the CDR3 is TGTGCCAGCAGCCAGACGGACAGGGGGAGCCGTCAGCCCCAGCATTTT. It yields the protein CASSQTDRGSRQPQHF.

The CDR3 nucleotides read TGTGCCAGTAGTATAAGGTCGGGTGACACTGAAGCTTTCTTT. The encoded protein is CASSIRSGDTEAFF. V and J are TRBV19 and TRBJ1-1; D is ambiguous. CDR1 and CDR2 (germline): LNHDA, SQIVND (reference sequence). The CDR3 extends over 14 amino acids. V was pared by 2 bases and J by 3 bases, with 10 bases between. The full variable domain, rest sourced from reference TRBV19 and TRBJ1-1, is DGGITQSPKYLFRKEGQNVTLSCEQNLNHDAMYWYRQDPGQGLRLIYYSQIVNDFQKGDIAEGYSVSREKKESFPLTVTSAQKNPTAFYLCASSIRSGDTEAFFGQGTRLTVV.

This clonotype was counted ten times or more. V gene TRBV10-2 combines with J gene TRBJ1-1; TRBD1 might be the D (6 bases). The length of the CDR3 is 15 residues. Trimming removed 6 bases at V and 0 bases at J, with 14 bases between. Germline V gene lookup returns CDR1 WSHSY and CDR2 SAAADI. The DNA of the CDR3 is TGCGCCAGCAGCCGAGGGGGGGGAATGAACACTGAAGCTTTCTTT. Residues: CASSRGGGMNTEAFF.

This clonotype has a handful of counts. The rearrangement joins TRBV5-1 to TRBJ2-7; the match to TRBD1 covers 7 bases. Trimming cost V 3 bases and J 4 bases; bases outside gene matches: 4. Germline V gives CDR1 SGHRS, CDR2 YFSETQ. CDR3 length: 13 residues. CDR3 in amino acids: CASSSTGLYEQYF. CDR3 DNA: TGCGCCAGCAGCTCGACAGGGCTATACGAGCAGTACTTC.

This clonotype was seen only a few times. J is TRBJ1-6 and V is TRBV9, with 7 bases aligning to TRBD1. The length of the CDR3 is 16 residues. V lost 4 bases to trimming and J lost 8 bases; unmatched junction nucleotides: 12. Germline lookup yields CDR1 SGDLS and CDR2 YYNGEE. In DNA form, the CDR3 reads TGTGCCAGCAGCTCCTACAGGGGTGGTAACGATTCACCCCTCCACTTT. It specifies CASSSYRGGNDSPLHF.

This clonotype has a count of ten or more. The chain joins TRBV4-1 to TRBJ1-5; D uncertain. The V and J ends lost 0 bases and 0 bases respectively, with 6 bases between them. The germline V gene has CDR1 MGHRA and CDR2 YSYEKL. The CDR3 is 15 residues long. CDR3 residues: CASSQESYSNQPQHF. The CDR3 DNA follows: TGCGCCAGCAGCCAAGAATCCTATAGCAATCAGCCCCAGCATTTT.

This sequence joins TRBV7-6 and TRBJ2-7; no clear D gene. Germline CDR1 SGHVS, CDR2 FNYEAQ. V lost 5 bases, J lost 7 bases, and 21 bases lay in between. There are 15 residues in the CDR3. CDR3 region: CASSRILHWDIEQYF. CDR3 DNA sequence: TGTGCCAGCAGCCGCATTTTACATTGGGATATAGAGCAGTACTTC.

The rearrangement uses TRBV7-4 and TRBJ1-1; 10 nucleotides agree with TRBD1. V lost 2 bases and J lost 0; bases outside the gene matches: 6. CDR1 and CDR2 (germline): SGHVT, SQSDAQ. The length of the CDR3 is 17 residues. CDR3: CASSLRDRGTMNTEAFF. DNA of the CDR3: TGTGCCAGCAGCTTACGGGACAGGGGTACCATGAACACTGAAGCTTTCTTT.

V gene TRBV29-1 combines with J gene TRBJ2-6; D is undetermined. This CDR3 is 12 amino acids long. The V end was cut by 8 bases, the J end by 2 bases, with 7 bases between. Per the germline V gene, CDR1 is SQVTM and CDR2 is ANQGSEA. The CDR3 spells CSPLTGANVLTF. The CDR3 bases are TGCAGCCCTTTAACTGGGGCCAACGTCCTGACTTTC.

This clonotype was observed many times. This chain joins TRBV7-6 and TRBJ1-1; D call uncertain. V was cut by 5 bases and J by 5 bases, with 12 bases left in between. CDR1 and CDR2 from the germline V gene are SGHVS and FNYEAQ. CDR3 length equals 13 residues. The CDR3 sequence: CASSQQVGTEAFF. The CDR3 DNA reads TGTGCCAGCAGCCAACAAGTTGGGACTGAAGCTTTCTTT.

This clonotype was seen at least ten times. The V and J genes are TRBV7-2 and TRBJ1-2, with D tentatively TRBD1 (5 bases). Germline V gives CDR1 SGHTA, CDR2 FQGNSA. The V gene lost 4 bases and the J gene lost 8 bases, with 8 bases spanning the gap. CDR3 length equals 11 residues. The CDR3, as DNA: TGTGCCAGCAGCTCTACAGGAGGCTACACCTTC. Encoded protein: CASSSTGGYTF.

V is TRBV15 and J is TRBJ2-7, with D tentatively TRBD2 (6 bases). V lost 3 bases, J lost 6 bases, and 12 bases lay in between. Germline CDR1 LNHNV, CDR2 YYDKDF (reference sequence). There are 13 residues in the CDR3. Here the CDR3 reads CATSSQGGFEQYF. The CDR3 DNA follows: TGTGCCACCAGCAGCCAAGGAGGGTTCGAGCAGTACTTC.

This clonotype was counted many times. The rearrangement uses TRBV20-1 and TRBJ2-5; D is possibly TRBD2 (5 bases). Germline-derived CDR1 and CDR2 are DFQATT and SNEGSKA (reference sequence). The CDR3 contains 11 residues. Trimming took off 3 bases at V and 9 bases at J, with 11 bases between the two ends. CDR3 loop: CSASGKKSQYF. CDR3 bases: TGCAGTGCTAGCGGGAAGAAGTCCCAGTACTTC.

This clonotype was counted a few times. The V call is TRBV2, the J call TRBJ1-6; perhaps TRBD1 as D (6 bases). Deletions cut 5 bases from V and 10 bases from J, with 12 bases between. Germline V gene data show CDR1 as SNHLY and CDR2 as FYNNEI. The CDR3 loop spans 13 amino acids. As DNA, the CDR3 is TGTGCCAGCAGTACAGGGATAGGGTCACCCCTCCACTTT. It is translated as CASSTGIGSPLHF.

This clonotype has ten or more counts. This chain connects TRBV2 to TRBJ2-5, with 8 positions matching TRBD2. After removal of 6 bases from V and 4 bases from J, the junction contained 1 base not matched to a gene. Germline-derived CDR1 and CDR2 are SNHLY and FYNNEI. The CDR3 spans 12 residues. CDR3 bases: TGTGCCAGCAGGCTAGCGGGAGAGACCCAGTACTTC. Translation: CASRLAGETQYF.

The chain uses TRBV9 and TRBJ1-1, with D possibly matching TRBD1 (6 bases). The CDR3 sequence is 14 residues long. Germline V gene sequence: CDR1 SGDLS, CDR2 YYNGEE. V shed 0 bases and J shed 5 bases, with 11 bases lying between them. CDR3 loop: CASSVAKQGTEAFF. The CDR3, as DNA: TGTGCCAGCAGCGTAGCGAAACAGGGAACTGAAGCTTTCTTT.

This clonotype was picked up many times. V and J are TRBV29-1 and TRBJ1-1; D is possibly TRBD1 (5 bases). Germline-derived CDR1 and CDR2 are SQVTM and ANQGSEA. V was shortened by 4 bases and J by 1 base, with 19 bases between the two germline ends. The CDR3 is 16 amino acids. CDR3 residues: CSVVPSLYGGNTEAFF. For the CDR3, the DNA is TGCAGCGTTGTCCCCTCACTTTACGGGGGGAACACTGAAGCTTTCTTT.

This clonotype was observed a few times. The chain has TRBV2 and TRBJ2-2; D ambiguous. This CDR3 comprises 14 residues. Trimming stripped 8 bases from V and 1 base from J, with 11 bases between. Germline lookup yields CDR1 SNHLY and CDR2 FYNNEI. This CDR3 is CASESSLNTGELFF. CDR3 coding DNA: TGTGCCAGCGAATCCTCCTTGAACACCGGGGAGCTGTTTTTT.

Many counts were recorded for this clonotype. V usage is TRBV9 and J usage is TRBJ2-2; D unresolved. Germline V CDR1 and CDR2: SGDLS, YYNGEE. This CDR3 comprises 14 residues. V dropped 3 bases and J dropped 1 base, with 7 bases sitting between them. The CDR3 is CASSGPGNTGELFF. The CDR3 nucleotides read TGTGCCAGCAGCGGTCCAGGGAACACCGGGGAGCTGTTTTTT.

This clonotype was seen more than once but under ten times. This chain links TRBV2 with TRBJ2-2; the match to TRBD2 covers 15 bases. The V gene's germline CDR1 is SNHLY and CDR2 FYNNEI. The CDR3 loop spans 18 amino acids. V shed 6 bases, J shed 4 bases, and the junction held 9 bases outside the gene matches. The CDR3 bases are TGTGCCAGCAGCCTCGGACTAGCGGGGGGGCGCGGCACCGGGGAGCTGTTTTTT. Its protein is CASSLGLAGGRGTGELFF. Combining the CDR3 with reference TRBV2 and TRBJ2-2 gives the whole variable domain EPEVTQTPSHQVTQMGQEVILRCVPISNHLYFYWYRQILGQKVEFLVSFYNNEISEKSEIFDDQFSVERPDGSNFTLKIRSTKLEDSAMYFCASSLGLAGGRGTGELFFGEGSRLTVL.

This clonotype has ten or more counts. This chain links TRBV10-3 with TRBJ1-3; no reliable D call. The CDR3 runs 14 residues. Between the trimmed V and J ends, which lost 6 bases and 5 bases, there was a span of 14 bases. Germline values: CDR1 ENHRY, CDR2 SYGVKD. CDR3 sequence reads: CAISPPAGRNTIYF. For the CDR3, the DNA is TGTGCCATCAGCCCCCCGGCAGGAAGAAACACCATATATTTT.